These 24 T cell receptor beta chains originate from one sample sequenced in a study of control samples from healthy donors and cancer patients. Here immunoSEQ multiplex PCR was the method, and the copy in TCRdb shows in-frame clones only, minus some. The table has 150,000 to 200,000 clones, over 80% seen once. The sample consisted of blood. All receptors derive from a man between 18 and 29 years old in good health.

The rearrangement joins TRBV5-4 to TRBJ2-1; the D is unclear. This CDR3 has 16 amino acids. The germline CDR1 and CDR2 sequences are SGHNT and YYREEE (reference sequence). Deletions cut 4 bases from V and 6 bases from J, with 20 bases between. DNA for the CDR3: TGTGCCAGCAGCGCGCTCGAGCCCCAATTTTTCAATGAGCAGTTCTTC. This codes for CASSALEPQFFNEQFF.

The chain couples TRBV7-9 to TRBJ1-6, with 9 nucleotides matching TRBD1. The CDR3 sequence is 16 residues long. Trimming removed 4 bases from V and 9 bases from J; junction bases left unmatched: 10. Germline loops: CDR1 SEHNR, CDR2 FQNEAQ (reference sequence). DNA of the CDR3: TGTGCCAGCAGCTCCTGGGGGACAGGGATTAGTTCACCCCTCCACTTT. This codes for CASSSWGTGISSPLHF.

The gene calls are TRBV27 and TRBJ1-6; TRBD1 aligns across 8 bases. With 3 bases clipped from V and 8 bases from J, the junction kept 3 bases outside the gene matches. Germline V gene lookup returns CDR1 MNHEY and CDR2 SMNVEV (reference sequence). This CDR3 region has 14 residues. The CDR3 region has the DNA TGTGCCAGCAGTTTCCAGGGGGCAGATTCACCCCTCCACTTT. This sequence encodes CASSFQGADSPLHF.

This rearrangement joins TRBV6-5 to TRBJ1-1; no definite D call. Deletions cut 6 bases from V and 11 bases from J, with 16 bases between. The CDR3 extends over 12 amino acids. Germline lookup yields CDR1 MNHEY and CDR2 SVGAGI. In DNA, the CDR3 is TGTGCCAGCAGGGCCGGGCTCTTAGAGGCTTTCTTT. This codes for CASRAGLLEAFF.

V usage is TRBV5-8 and J usage is TRBJ2-7; D call uncertain. CDR1 is SGHTS and CDR2 is YDEGEE in the germline V gene. CDR3 length: 15 residues. V was shortened by 1 base and J by 4 bases, with 15 bases between the two germline ends. CDR3 in DNA: TGTGCCAGCAGCTTGTCGGGTCGGGCAGCTTACGAGCAGTACTTC. It translates to CASSLSGRAAYEQYF.

V gene TRBV28 combines with J gene TRBJ2-3; perhaps D is TRBD1 or TRBD2 (5 bases each). This CDR3 region has 17 residues. Germline CDR1 is MDHEN and CDR2 is SYDVKM. V was shortened by 5 bases and J by 1 base, with 19 bases between the two germline ends. CDR3 residues: CASSLSWDPGRTDTQYF. DNA for the CDR3: TGTGCCAGCAGTCTCTCCTGGGACCCGGGACGCACAGATACGCAGTATTTT.

This chain joins TRBV18 and TRBJ2-7; D is unresolved. This CDR3 spans 14 amino acids. V shed 4 bases and J shed 4 bases, with 14 bases lying between them. Germline V gene sequence: CDR1 KGHSH, CDR2 LQKENI. Here the CDR3 DNA reads TGTGCCAGCTCACAGTCCGTTGGGCAATACGAGCAGTACTTC. This codes for CASSQSVGQYEQYF.

V usage is TRBV24-1 and J usage is TRBJ2-4; TRBD1 aligns across 8 bases. Trimming at V came to 2 bases and at J to 3 bases, leaving 11 bases not matched to a gene. Per the germline V gene, CDR1 is KGHDR and CDR2 is SFDVKD. The CDR3 is made up of 18 amino acids. The CDR3 loop reads CATSDWTGMGLGKNIQYF. In nucleotides, the CDR3 is TGTGCCACCAGTGATTGGACAGGGATGGGTCTTGGCAAAAACATTCAGTACTTC.

This chain connects TRBV19 to TRBJ2-5; 11 positions match TRBD2. Germline CDR1 LNHDA, CDR2 SQIVND (reference sequence). This CDR3 region has 17 residues. Unmatched junction bases numbered 12, after V lost 5 bases and J lost 4 bases. The CDR3 region has the DNA TGTGCCAGTAGTCGGGGTGGGACTAGCGGTCGTCGAGAGACCCAGTACTTC. This codes for CASSRGGTSGRRETQYF.

The J gene is TRBJ2-7, the V gene TRBV7-9, with 7 bases that match TRBD1. The CDR3 contains 14 residues. Germline trimming cut 3 bases from V and 0 bases from J; bases unmatched to any gene: 2. Germline-derived CDR1 and CDR2 are SEHNR and FQNEAQ (reference sequence). The DNA of the CDR3 is TGTGCCAGCAGCTTGACAGGGTTCTCCTACGAGCAGTACTTC. It yields the protein CASSLTGFSYEQYF.

CDR3 coding DNA: TGTGCCAGCAGAGCGGGGGGAAGCACAGATACGCAGTATTTT. It specifies CASRAGGSTDTQYF. The chain links TRBV7-3 to TRBJ2-3, with TRBD2 identical over 9 bases. J lost 0 bases, V lost 6 bases, and 1 base had no gene match. The CDR3 is 14 residues long. The V gene's germline CDR1 is SGHTA and CDR2 FQGTGA.

The gene calls are TRBV10-3 and TRBJ1-1; no firm D call. This CDR3 region has 14 residues. Trimming cost V 2 bases and J 4 bases, with 11 bases left between them. Germline CDR1 and CDR2: ENHRY and SYGVKD. The CDR3 region has the DNA TGTGCCATCAGTGAGAGGTCCGGGATCACTGAAGCTTTCTTT. Translation gives CAISERSGITEAFF.

This chain links TRBV6-5 with TRBJ2-2; unclear D gene. CDR1 is MNHEY and CDR2 is SVGAGI in the germline V gene. This CDR3 comprises 12 residues. The ends were cut back, 5 bases at V and 7 bases at J, with 8 bases in the middle. The CDR3: CASSLSDGELFF. CDR3 sequence (DNA): TGTGCCAGCAGTCTCAGTGACGGGGAGCTGTTTTTT.

V gene TRBV5-1 combines with J gene TRBJ1-1, with 7 bases aligning to TRBD1. CDR3 length: 16 amino acids. Germline CDR1 and CDR2: SGHRS and YFSETQ. J lost 2 bases, V lost 0 bases, and 7 bases had no gene match. The CDR3 here is CASSLGWTGDNTEAFF. The CDR3 bases are TGCGCCAGCAGCTTGGGGTGGACAGGAGACAACACTGAAGCTTTCTTT. The whole variable domain, remainder taken from reference TRBV5-1 and TRBJ1-1, is KAGVTQTPRYLIKTRGQQVTLSCSPISGHRSVSWYQQTPGQGLQFLFEYFSETQRNKGNFPGRFSGRQFSNSRSEMNVSTLELGDSALYLCASSLGWTGDNTEAFFGQGTRLTVV.

The chain carries TRBV24-1 and TRBJ2-2; D not resolved. The CDR3 has 12 amino acids. The germline CDR1 and CDR2 sequences are KGHDR and SFDVKD. With 6 bases removed from V and 3 bases from J, the gap between germline ends came to 4 bases. The CDR3 reads CATSTYTGELFF. The CDR3 DNA reads as TGTGCCACCAGTACGTACACCGGGGAGCTGTTTTTT.

The table lists this clone with a count of one. The V call is TRBV2, the J call TRBJ1-1; D is ambiguous. Germline lookup yields CDR1 SNHLY and CDR2 FYNNEI. The CDR3 runs to 10 residues. The V end lost 4 bases, the J end lost 14 bases, and 11 bases lay between the germline ends. This chain's CDR3 is CASSGGAPFF. In DNA form, the CDR3 reads TGTGCCAGCAGTGGGGGAGCCCCGTTCTTT.

The rearrangement joins TRBV5-1 to TRBJ2-3, with a possible D match to TRBD2 (6 bases). CDR3 length: 15 amino acids. The germline V gene has CDR1 SGHRS and CDR2 YFSETQ. Between the trimmed V and J ends, which lost 5 bases and 7 bases, there was a span of 20 bases. The CDR3 nucleotides read TGCGCCAGCAGAAATCCGGGGGATCTTGCAAATACGCAGTATTTT. Protein sequence: CASRNPGDLANTQYF.

The chain employs TRBV4-1 and TRBJ2-7; 9 nucleotides line up with TRBD1. The V gene's germline CDR1 is MGHRA and CDR2 YSYEKL. V was pared by 4 bases and J by 1 base, with 5 bases of the junction left unmatched. The CDR3 runs 15 residues. In DNA form, the CDR3 reads TGCGCCAGCAGCCTGGGACAGGGAAGATCCTACGAGCAGTACTTC. Translating gives CASSLGQGRSYEQYF.

V and J are TRBV5-1 and TRBJ2-7; TRBD1 or TRBD2 may be the D gene (5 bases each). Per the germline V gene, CDR1 is SGHRS and CDR2 is YFSETQ. Trimming cost V 4 bases and J 3 bases, with 17 bases left between them. The CDR3 length is 15 residues. In DNA, the CDR3 is TGCGCCAGCAGCCCCGGGACCAGGACCTACTACGAGCAGTACTTC. This translates into CASSPGTRTYYEQYF.

V usage is TRBV19 and J usage is TRBJ1-5; a weak D match, TRBD1 (5 bases). Trimming pared 7 bases from V and 5 bases from J, leaving 21 bases between. Germline lookup yields CDR1 LNHDA and CDR2 SQIVND (reference sequence). The CDR3 runs 16 residues. The CDR3 sequence: CASKGPWGVRDQPQHF. CDR3 nucleotides: TGTGCCAGTAAAGGTCCCTGGGGGGTCAGAGATCAGCCCCAGCATTTT.

A few counts support this clone. V gene TRBV2 combines with J gene TRBJ1-6; D remains ambiguous. The CDR3 loop spans 13 amino acids. With 0 bases removed from V and 12 bases from J, the gap between germline ends came to 9 bases. Germline CDR1 reads SNHLY; CDR2 reads FYNNEI. Here the CDR3 reads CASSEAGRKPLHF. The CDR3 nucleotides are TGTGCCAGCAGTGAAGCGGGCAGGAAACCCCTCCACTTT.

This chain uses TRBV19 with TRBJ2-5, with D possibly being TRBD1 or TRBD2 (6 bases each). CDR3 length equals 16 residues. V lost 5 bases to trimming and J lost 1 base, with 17 bases between them. Germline values: CDR1 LNHDA, CDR2 SQIVND (reference sequence). CDR3 in amino acids: CASSSGTGATQETQYF. The CDR3 DNA reads TGTGCCAGTAGTTCAGGAACGGGGGCCACCCAAGAGACCCAGTACTTC.

The rearrangement uses TRBV30 and TRBJ2-7; perhaps TRBD1 as D (5 bases). The germline V and J ends were trimmed by 3 bases and 2 bases, with 8 bases remaining between them. The CDR3 runs to 12 residues. CDR1 and CDR2 from the germline V gene are GTSNPN and SVGIG (reference sequence). The CDR3 is CAWSRVPYEQYF. In nucleotides, the CDR3 is TGTGCCTGGAGCAGGGTACCCTACGAGCAGTACTTC.

This clone appeared a few times. The chain is built from TRBV15 and TRBJ1-1, with no clear D. The CDR3 has 13 residues. Germline V gene data show CDR1 as LNHNV and CDR2 as YYDKDF (reference sequence). V was clipped by 4 bases and J by 4 bases, with 10 bases between them. CDR3 sequence reads: CATSTGIRTEAFF. DNA of the CDR3: TGTGCCACCAGCACCGGGATACGCACTGAAGCTTTCTTT.